This T cell receptor beta chain appears in the sequencing data of a study of immune characterization of retroperitoneal liposarcoma. From the PCR reads, TCRdb called clonotypes with MiXCR, one entry per CDR3 protein. The sample has around 8,000 distinct CDR3 sequences, 25% to 30% seen once; the top ten hold around 15%. The CDR3 extends over 13 amino acids. Germline values: CDR1 MNHEY, CDR2 SVGAGI. With 2 bases removed from V and 1 base from J, the gap between germline ends came to 4 bases. This TCR derives from a male donor with retroperitoneal liposarcoma. The rearrangement links TRBV6-5 to TRBJ2-3; D not resolved. The sequenced material came from blood. The CDR3 reads CASSYPGTDTQYF. The CDR3 DNA follows: TGTGCCAGCAGTTACCCAGGCACAGATACGCAGTATTTT.